Listed below are T cell receptor beta chains from one sample, sequenced in a study of cytomegalovirus exposure and HLA in healthy donors. Repertoires were generated with immunoSEQ multiplex PCR, while TCRdb's copy carries only in-frame clones and drops some. The sample yields roughly 180,000 clones, 84% seen once. The sample was PBMCs. These receptors were collected from a man between 18 and 35 years old in good health and CMV-seronegative. CDR3s include the opening cysteine and the closing phenylalanine or tryptophan.

v_call	cdr3_aa
TRBV7-9	CASSFSSGDRDTQYF
TRBV7-2	CASSPRLAHTGELFF
TRBV5-1	CASSFLSTSGIVNEQFF
TRBV10-3	CAIGQDGYTF
TRBV18	CASSVGGRPPPTNEQFF
TRBV4-1	CASSQEGREQETQYF
TRBV5-6	CASSSPGQPTGANVLTF
TRBV4-2	CASSQGSGLAYEQYF
TRBV28	CASSFGFGDSRGTFQYQPQHF
TRBV2	CASSLRYRDTEAFF
TRBV7-9	CASSGHPGQGPLEEKLFF
TRBV5-1	CASSLEPRGATNEKLFF
TRBV11-2	CASSSIGGQGRRRTF
TRBV28	CASNGAFATNEKLFF
TRBV7-9	CASSRRDRGYEQYF
TRBV6-6	CASSYLSGGQETQYF
TRBV9	CASSVAGGRGELFF
TRBV9	CASSVQGQKLFF
TRBV5-1	CASSLNNGQYNEQFF
TRBV18	CASSAAGTTYEQYF
TRBV28	CATLQGSGANVLTF
TRBV5-1	CASSSFQETQYF
TRBV19	CASSTTGNQPQHF
TRBV6-5	CASSRQVTQPQHF
TRBV7-2	CASSSLAHSSYEQYF
TRBV7-9	CASSPPGQHSYEQYF
TRBV6-6	CASRTRTGTSGNTIYF
TRBV30	CAWCKSPRTSYYNEQFF
TRBV2	CASKQPGMWAPDNIQYF
TRBV19	CASGGQGGGQPQHF
TRBV25-1	CASRTTQGSSGNTIYF
TRBV5-6	CASREGSRSMGQGGYTF
TRBV19	CASSIGQELGNTIYF
TRBV5-1	CASSFRPVDEQYF
TRBV6-5	CASRTPGGSYEQYF
TRBV27	CASRDRTGGWTDTQYF
TRBV11-3	CASSGQGGTEAFF
TRBV28	CASSLGGGILGPQHF
TRBV7-8	CASSFGTPNTEAFF
TRBV11-2	CASSLEIGGFYEQYF
TRBV7-6	CASSLIGWLGEQFF
TRBV10-3	CAISNTGTSGTYEQYF
TRBV7-2	CASSQSGQGFHEQYF
TRBV27	CASSFWTGTVSGANVLTF